One T cell receptor (beta chain) is described in this entry. Most tumor samples had about 4.8 ug input DNA in two replicates. This table comes from immunoSEQ multiplex PCR, and its TCRdb copy is limited to in-frame clones, with some not included. Of approximately 7,200 clones in the sample, approximately 45% were seen once. The data originate from a study of neoadjuvant anti-PD-1 for oral cavity cancer. In the study overall: Before surgery, most patients got three to four biweekly 3 mg/kg nivolumab doses. Patients without progression got a fourth dose around day 43.

Patients had newly diagnosed, untreated stage II-IVA oral cavity squamous cell carcinoma. The CDR3 runs 15 residues. Looked up from germline, CDR1 is GTSNPN and CDR2 is SVGIG (reference sequence). The V gene lost 4 bases and the J gene lost 4 bases, with 16 bases spanning the gap. Sequencing was performed on tumor tissue, taken before nivolumab (anti-PD-1) treatment. The TCR originated in a person aged 40 to 85 with oral cavity squamous cell carcinoma. The rearrangement uses TRBV30 and TRBJ2-2; D gene unclear. CDR3 residues: CAWKITDLVTGELFF. The CDR3 DNA is TGTGCCTGGAAAATAACGGACCTGGTCACCGGGGAGCTGTTTTTT.